This TCR beta chain was found in a study of early T cells in non-severe SARS-CoV-2 infection. Study summary: The chains were unpaired, and the sequenced material was bulk RNA from unsorted whole blood. General study findings and limits: The study's VDJdb matching favored anti-spike CD8 responses and missed private and CD4 specificities.

Separate cDNA molecules each had unique molecular identifiers attached to them. TCRdb passed the 5' RACE reads through MiXCR, listing each CDR3 protein once. The data contain 30,000 to 40,000 distinct CDR3 sequences, about 8% of them seen just once; the ten biggest clones take up around 12%. V was clipped by 3 bases and J by 4 bases, with 12 bases between them. The CDR3 loop spans 14 amino acids. Per germline, CDR1 GTSNPN and CDR2 SVGIG (reference sequence). This clonotype qualifies as medium-sized (0.01 to 0.1%). Its target is not known. This sample comprised whole blood, obtained at baseline. This TCR was sampled from an adult who was a healthcare worker with PCR-confirmed SARS-CoV-2 infection or an uninfected control (not recorded which). V gene TRBV30 combines with J gene TRBJ2-2, with D maybe TRBD1 (6 bases). CDR3 coding DNA: TGTGCCTGGAGCCTTGGACAGCCCACCGGGGAGCTGTTTTTT. Its translation is CAWSLGQPTGELFF.